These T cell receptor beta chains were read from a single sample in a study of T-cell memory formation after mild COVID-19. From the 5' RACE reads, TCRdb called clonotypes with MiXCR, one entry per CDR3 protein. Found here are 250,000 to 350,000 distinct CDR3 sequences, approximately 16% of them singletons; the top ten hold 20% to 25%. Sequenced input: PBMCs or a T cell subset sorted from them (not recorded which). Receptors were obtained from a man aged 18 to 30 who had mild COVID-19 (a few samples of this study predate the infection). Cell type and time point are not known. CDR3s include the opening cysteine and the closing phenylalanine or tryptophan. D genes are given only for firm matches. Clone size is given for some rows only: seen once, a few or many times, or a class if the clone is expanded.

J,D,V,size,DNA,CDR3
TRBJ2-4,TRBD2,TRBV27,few,TGTGCCAGCAGCCCCGGGACTAGCGGAACAAACATTCAGTACTTC,CASSPGTSGTNIQYF
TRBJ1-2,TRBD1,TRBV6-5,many,TGTGCCAGCAGTTACCGTGGACAGGGGGCCTATGGCTACACCTTC,CASSYRGQGAYGYTF
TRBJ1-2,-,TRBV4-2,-,TGTGCCAGCAGCCAAGCAGAAGGGGGTTTCTATGGCTACACCTTC,CASSQAEGGFYGYTF
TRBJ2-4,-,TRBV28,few,TGTGCCAGCGGGGCCGGACACCCTAGCTTC,CASGAGHPSF
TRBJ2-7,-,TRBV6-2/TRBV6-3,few,TGTGCCAGCAGCGATCGCCGGGACCTGGCGGGGGAGCAGTACTTC,CASSDRRDLAGEQYF
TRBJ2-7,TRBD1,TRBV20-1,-,TGCAGTGCTCGGGGACAGGGGATATACGAGCAGTACTTC,CSARGQGIYEQYF
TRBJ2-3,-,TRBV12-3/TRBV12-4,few,TGTGCCAGCAGTTTTTGGCGGACCACAGATACGCAGTATTTT,CASSFWRTTDTQYF
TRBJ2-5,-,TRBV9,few,TGTGCCAGCAGTCGGCAGGTCAACCAAGAGACCCAGTACTTC,CASSRQVNQETQYF
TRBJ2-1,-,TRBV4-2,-,TGTGCCAGCAGCCGTCTAGGGACTGGGGGACATGAGCAGTTCTTC,CASSRLGTGGHEQFF
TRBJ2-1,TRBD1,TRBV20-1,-,TGCAGTGCTTGGGAAAGGACAGGGAGACCCTACAATGAGCAGTTCTTC,CSAWERTGRPYNEQFF
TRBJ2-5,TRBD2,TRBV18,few,TGTGCCAGCTCACCAATGCTAGCGGGGGAAAACCAAGAGACCCAGTACTTC,CASSPMLAGENQETQYF
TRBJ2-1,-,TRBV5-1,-,TGCGCCAGCAGCTTGTGGCTGGACGACTACAATGAGCAGTTCTTC,CASSLWLDDYNEQFF
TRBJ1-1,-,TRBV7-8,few,TGTGCCAGCAGCTTAGCCCAGGGCTACACTGAAGCTTTCTTT,CASSLAQGYTEAFF
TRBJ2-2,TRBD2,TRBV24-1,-,TGTGCCACCACCCGGGGGGACGCGAACACCGGGGAGCTGTTTTTT,CATTRGDANTGELFF
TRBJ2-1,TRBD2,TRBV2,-,TGTGCCAGCGCGGAGCGGGGGGGCATAGGTGAGCAGTTCTTC,CASAERGGIGEQFF
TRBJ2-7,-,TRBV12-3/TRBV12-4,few,TGTGCCAGCAGCCTTAGCTGGAGCGGCTACGAGCAGTACTTC,CASSLSWSGYEQYF
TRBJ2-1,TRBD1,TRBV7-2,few,TGTGCCAGCAGCTCCGGGGGACAGGGGGGCTTCGATGAGCAGTTCTTC,CASSSGGQGGFDEQFF
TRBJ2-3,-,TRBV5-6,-,TGTGCCAGCAGAGGGGATTTCGGAGATACGCAGTATTTT,CASRGDFGDTQYF
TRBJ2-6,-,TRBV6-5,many,TGTGCCAGCAGAGGCTCTGGGGCCAACGTCCTGACTTTC,CASRGSGANVLTF
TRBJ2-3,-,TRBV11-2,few,TGTGCCAGCAGCTTAATACAGGGTGGTCCAGATACGCAGTATTTT,CASSLIQGGPDTQYF
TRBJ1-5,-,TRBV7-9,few,TGTGCCAGCAGCTTAAACGATGGGAGCAATCAGCCCCAGCATTTT,CASSLNDGSNQPQHF
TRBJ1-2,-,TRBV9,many,TGTGCCAGCAGCGCCGACACAGGGCCCAACTATGGCTACACCTTC,CASSADTGPNYGYTF
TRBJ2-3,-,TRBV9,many,TGTGCCAGCAGCGTAGAGGTTCACTCAGATACGCAGTATTTT,CASSVEVHSDTQYF
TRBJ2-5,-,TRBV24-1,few,TGTGCCACCAGCCCCCCAGAGCGAGAGACCCAGTACTTC,CATSPPERETQYF
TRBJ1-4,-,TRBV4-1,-,TGCGCCAGCAGCCAGGTTTCCGGGATGACTAATGAAAAACTGTTTTTT,CASSQVSGMTNEKLFF
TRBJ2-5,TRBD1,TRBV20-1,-,TGCAGTGCTATCGGACAGGGTATAGGAGAGACCCAGTACTTC,CSAIGQGIGETQYF
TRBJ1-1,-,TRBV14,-,TGTGCCAGCAATGCAAGGAACACTGAAGCTTTCTTT,CASNARNTEAFF
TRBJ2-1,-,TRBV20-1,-,TGCAGTGCTAGAGCAGGGGGGGGCCACAATGAGCAGTTCTTC,CSARAGGGHNEQFF
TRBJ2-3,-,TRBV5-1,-,TGCGCCAGCAGCCCTCAAGCCGGGGAGAGCACAGATACGCAGTATTTT,CASSPQAGESTDTQYF
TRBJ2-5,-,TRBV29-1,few,TGCAGCGTTGAGGCCCCGATGGGGCGAGAGACCCAGTACTTC,CSVEAPMGRETQYF
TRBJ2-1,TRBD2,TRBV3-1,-,TGTGCCAGCAGCCGATCACTAGCGGGGGGGCGGGTGCAGTTCTTC,CASSRSLAGGRVQFF
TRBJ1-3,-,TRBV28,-,TGTGCCAGCAGTTTCCAGGGTGCAAACACCATATATTTT,CASSFQGANTIYF
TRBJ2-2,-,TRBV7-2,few,TGTGCCAGCAGCTTCCCAAGGGTTGGCACGGGGAGCCACACCGGGGAGCTGTTTTTT,CASSFPRVGTGSHTGELFF
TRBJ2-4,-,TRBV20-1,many,TGCAGTGCGATGACTGGTCTAGCCAAAAACATTCAGTACTTC,CSAMTGLAKNIQYF
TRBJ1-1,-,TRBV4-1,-,TGCGCCAGCAGCCAAGAACGCGGGGGCACTGAAGCTTTCTTT,CASSQERGGTEAFF
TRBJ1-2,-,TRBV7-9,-,TGTGCCAGCAGCTTAGCCCTCGGTAGGACCAACTATGGCTACACCTTC,CASSLALGRTNYGYTF
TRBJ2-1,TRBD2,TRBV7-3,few,TGTGCCAGCAGCCGTAGCGGGAATGAGCAGTTCTTC,CASSRSGNEQFF
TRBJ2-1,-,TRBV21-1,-,TGTGCCAGCGGAAAATTAACCCAGTCGCAGTTCTTC,CASGKLTQSQFF
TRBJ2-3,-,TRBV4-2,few,TGTGCCAGCAGCCAAGCGCTTGTCGTGGCAGATACGCAGTATTTT,CASSQALVVADTQYF
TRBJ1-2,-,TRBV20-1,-,TGCAGTGCTCTAGGGCGGTATGGCTACACCTTC,CSALGRYGYTF
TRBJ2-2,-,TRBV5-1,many,TGCGCCAGCAGCTTGGTACCCCACGGGACCGGGGAGCTGTTTTTT,CASSLVPHGTGELFF
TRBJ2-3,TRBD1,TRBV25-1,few,TGTGCCAGCACGGGGACGGGACAGGGGCGCACAGATACGCAGTATTTT,CASTGTGQGRTDTQYF